This TCR beta chain emerged from a study of blood T cell repertoires in COVID-19. Across the whole study: Acute and convalescent COVID-19 specimens originated in the United States, Italy and Spain. PBMCs, B-cell-depleted T cells, or T cells were the source of the cDNA or gDNA that made up the material.

This clone came up once. The CDR3 extends over 15 amino acids. Per the germline V gene, CDR1 is SGHDT and CDR2 is YYEEEE. Between the trimmed V and J ends, which lost 5 bases and 3 bases, there was a span of 18 bases. Repertoires were generated with immunoSEQ multiplex PCR, while TCRdb's copy carries only in-frame clones and drops some. Of more than 250,000 clones in the sample, roughly 80% were seen once. Shortly before study entry, within 2 weeks, exposed participants had met a COVID-19 case. The V and J genes are TRBV5-6 and TRBJ2-7; D possibly corresponds to TRBD2 (5 bases). The sequence derives from a man aged 40-49 years who had been exposed to COVID-19. Material for sequencing was PBMCs or T cells enriched from blood (not recorded which). CDR3 DNA sequence: TGTGCCAGCAGGCCCTTCACGGGAAAAGGCTACGAGCAGTACTTC. Translating gives CASRPFTGKGYEQYF.